The rows below give T cell receptor beta chains drawn from one sample of a study of cytomegalovirus exposure and HLA in healthy donors. The method was immunoSEQ multiplex PCR; TCRdb's version includes in-frame clones alone and lacks a portion of them. This table holds roughly 100,000 clones, around 76% found once. The source material was PBMCs. Source of these receptors: a middle-aged man in good health and CMV-seropositive. CDR3s include the opening cysteine and the closing phenylalanine or tryptophan. The listing skips clone size in some rows; elsewhere it reads once, few, many or a size class.

>NA|TRBJ2-1|TRBV9
CASSATLSGRAGVSNEQFF
>once|TRBJ2-1|TRBV5-6
CASSLWMWPGGRNEQFF
>NA|NA|TRBV4-2
CASGLAGSYEQYF
>NA|TRBJ2-1|TRBV7-3
CASSLTTYNEQFF
>NA|TRBJ1-1|TRBV29-1
CSVVGAGLNTEAFF
>NA|TRBJ2-2|TRBV7-2
CASSYGTGAGELFF
>once|TRBJ1-2|TRBV11-3
CASSLVWDWGGGYTF
>NA|TRBJ2-1|TRBV7-3
CASSFGLGNEQFF
>NA|TRBJ2-2|TRBV5-1
CASSPKGTSANTGELFF
>NA|TRBJ2-2|TRBV5-4
CASSPRGGPNTGELFF
>NA|TRBJ2-7|TRBV11-2
CASSLGKIQGERYF
>NA|TRBJ2-3|TRBV7-9
CASSLAARGGSQDTQYF
>NA|TRBJ1-5|TRBV10-3
CAISELAGEQPQHF
>NA|TRBJ1-5|TRBV18
CASSLIETGTAAVQPQHF